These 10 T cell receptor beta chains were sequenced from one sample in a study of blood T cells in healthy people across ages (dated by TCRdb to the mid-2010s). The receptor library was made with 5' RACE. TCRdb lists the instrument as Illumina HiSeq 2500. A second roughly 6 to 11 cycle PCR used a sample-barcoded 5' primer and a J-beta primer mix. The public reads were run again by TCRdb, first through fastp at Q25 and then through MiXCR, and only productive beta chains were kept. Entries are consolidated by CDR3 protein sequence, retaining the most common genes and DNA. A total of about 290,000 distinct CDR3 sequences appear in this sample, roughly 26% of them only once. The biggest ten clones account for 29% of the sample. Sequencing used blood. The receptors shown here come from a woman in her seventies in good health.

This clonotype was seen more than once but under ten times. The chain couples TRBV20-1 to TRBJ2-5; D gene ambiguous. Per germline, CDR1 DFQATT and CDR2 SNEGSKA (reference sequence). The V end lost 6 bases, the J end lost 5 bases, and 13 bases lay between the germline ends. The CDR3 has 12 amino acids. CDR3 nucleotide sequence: TGCAGTGCAGCCCTCCAAGGGGAGACCCAGTACTTC. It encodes CSAALQGETQYF.

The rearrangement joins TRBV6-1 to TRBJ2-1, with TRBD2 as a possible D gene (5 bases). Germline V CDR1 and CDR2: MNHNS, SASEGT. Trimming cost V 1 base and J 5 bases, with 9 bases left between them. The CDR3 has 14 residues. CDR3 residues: CASSEVRGNNEQFF. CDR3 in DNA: TGTGCCAGCAGTGAAGTCCGGGGAAACAATGAGCAGTTCTTC.

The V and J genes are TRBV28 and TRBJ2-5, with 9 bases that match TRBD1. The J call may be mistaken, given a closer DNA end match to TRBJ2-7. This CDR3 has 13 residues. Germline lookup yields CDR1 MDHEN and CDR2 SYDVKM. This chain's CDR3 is CASRRDRVGEQYF. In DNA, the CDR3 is TGTGCCAGCCGCCGGGACAGGGTTGGCGAGCAGTACTTC.

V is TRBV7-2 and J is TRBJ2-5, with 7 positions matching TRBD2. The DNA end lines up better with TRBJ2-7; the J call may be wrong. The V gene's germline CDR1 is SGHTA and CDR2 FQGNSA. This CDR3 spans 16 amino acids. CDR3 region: CASSNQLATLGYEQYF. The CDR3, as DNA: TGTGCCAGCAGCAACCAACTAGCGACTCTAGGCTACGAGCAGTACTTC.

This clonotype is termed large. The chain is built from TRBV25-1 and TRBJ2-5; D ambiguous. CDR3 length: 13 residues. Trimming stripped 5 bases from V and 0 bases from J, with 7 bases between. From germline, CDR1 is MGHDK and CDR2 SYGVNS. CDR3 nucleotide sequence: TGTGCCAGCAGTTTCAGTTACCAAGAGACCCAGTACTTC. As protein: CASSFSYQETQYF. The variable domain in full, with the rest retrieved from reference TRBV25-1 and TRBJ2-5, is EADIYQTPRYLVIGTGKKITLECSQTMGHDKMYWYQQDPGMELHLIHYSYGVNSTEKGDLSSESTVSRIRTEHFPLTLESARPSHTSQYLCASSFSYQETQYFGPGTRLLVL.

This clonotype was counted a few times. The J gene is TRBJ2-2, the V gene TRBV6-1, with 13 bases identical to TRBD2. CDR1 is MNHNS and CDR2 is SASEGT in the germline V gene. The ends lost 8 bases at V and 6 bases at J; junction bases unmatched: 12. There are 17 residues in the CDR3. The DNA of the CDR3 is TGTGCCAGCGTGCAACTAGCGGGAGGGCCAGGATCCGGGGAGCTGTTTTTT. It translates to CASVQLAGGPGSGELFF.

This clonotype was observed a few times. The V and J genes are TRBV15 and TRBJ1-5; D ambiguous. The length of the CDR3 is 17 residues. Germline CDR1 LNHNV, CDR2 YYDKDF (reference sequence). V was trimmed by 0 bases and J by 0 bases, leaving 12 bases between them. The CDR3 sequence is CATSRDGGRASNQPQHF. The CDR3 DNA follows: TGTGCCACCAGCAGAGATGGTGGCCGGGCTAGCAATCAGCCCCAGCATTTT. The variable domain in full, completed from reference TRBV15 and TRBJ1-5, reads DAMVIQNPRYQVTQFGKPVTLSCSQTLNHNVMYWYQQKSSQAPKLLFHYYDKDFNNEADTPDNFQSRRPNTSFCFLDIRSPGLGDTAMYLCATSRDGGRASNQPQHFGDGTRLSIL.

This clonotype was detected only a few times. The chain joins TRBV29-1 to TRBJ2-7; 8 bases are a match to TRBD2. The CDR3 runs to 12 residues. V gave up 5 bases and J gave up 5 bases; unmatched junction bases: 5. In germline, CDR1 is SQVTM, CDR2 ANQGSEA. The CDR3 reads CSVNGGGNEQYF. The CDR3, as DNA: TGCAGCGTTAACGGCGGGGGGAACGAGCAGTACTTC.

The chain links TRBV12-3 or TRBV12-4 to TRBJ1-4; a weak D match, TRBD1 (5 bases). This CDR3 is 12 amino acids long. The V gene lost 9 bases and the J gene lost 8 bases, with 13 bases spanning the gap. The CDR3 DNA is TGTGCCAGTAGGGGAGGGTCAGAAAAACTGTTTTTT. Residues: CASRGGSEKLFF.

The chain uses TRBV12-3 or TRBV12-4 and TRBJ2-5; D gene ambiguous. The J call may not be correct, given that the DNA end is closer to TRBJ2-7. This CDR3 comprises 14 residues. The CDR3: CASSPRIRAYEQYF. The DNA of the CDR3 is TGTGCCAGCAGTCCCAGGATTCGCGCTTACGAGCAGTACTTC.